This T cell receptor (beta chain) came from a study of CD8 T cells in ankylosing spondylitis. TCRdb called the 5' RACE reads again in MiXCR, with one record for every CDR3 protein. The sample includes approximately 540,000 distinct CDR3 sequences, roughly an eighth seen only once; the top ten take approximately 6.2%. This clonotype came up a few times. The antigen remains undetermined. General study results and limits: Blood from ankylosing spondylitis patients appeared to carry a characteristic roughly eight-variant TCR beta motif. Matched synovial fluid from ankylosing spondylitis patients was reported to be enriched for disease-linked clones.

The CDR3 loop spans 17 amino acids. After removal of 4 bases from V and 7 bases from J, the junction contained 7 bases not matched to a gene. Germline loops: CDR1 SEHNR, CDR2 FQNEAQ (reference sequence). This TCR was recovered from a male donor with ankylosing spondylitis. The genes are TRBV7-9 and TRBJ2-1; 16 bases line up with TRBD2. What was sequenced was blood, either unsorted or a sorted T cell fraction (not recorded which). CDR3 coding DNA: TGTGCCAGCAGCTCCCTGGGACTAGCGGGAGGGGGGAATGAGCAGTTCTTC. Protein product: CASSSLGLAGGGNEQFF.